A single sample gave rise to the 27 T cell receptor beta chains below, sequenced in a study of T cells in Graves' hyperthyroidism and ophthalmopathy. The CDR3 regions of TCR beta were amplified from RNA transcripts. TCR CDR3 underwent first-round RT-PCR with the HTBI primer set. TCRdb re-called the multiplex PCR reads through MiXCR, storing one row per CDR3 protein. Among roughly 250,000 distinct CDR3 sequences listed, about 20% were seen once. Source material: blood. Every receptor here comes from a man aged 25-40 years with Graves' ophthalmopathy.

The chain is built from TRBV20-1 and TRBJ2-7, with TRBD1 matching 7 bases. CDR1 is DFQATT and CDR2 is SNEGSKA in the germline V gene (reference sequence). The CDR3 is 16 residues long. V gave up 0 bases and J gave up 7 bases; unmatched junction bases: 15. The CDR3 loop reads CSARDHIATGSGEQYF. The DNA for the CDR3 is TGCAGTGCTAGAGACCACATAGCGACAGGGAGCGGTGAGCAGTACTTC.

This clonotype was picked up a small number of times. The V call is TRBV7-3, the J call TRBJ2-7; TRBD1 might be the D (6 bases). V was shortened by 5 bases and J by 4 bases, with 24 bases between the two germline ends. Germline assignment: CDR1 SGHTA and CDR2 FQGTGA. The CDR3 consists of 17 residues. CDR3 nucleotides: TGTGCCAGCAGCGGACGGACAGATCGCTCTTCCCTTTACGAGCAGTACTTC. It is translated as CASSGRTDRSSLYEQYF.

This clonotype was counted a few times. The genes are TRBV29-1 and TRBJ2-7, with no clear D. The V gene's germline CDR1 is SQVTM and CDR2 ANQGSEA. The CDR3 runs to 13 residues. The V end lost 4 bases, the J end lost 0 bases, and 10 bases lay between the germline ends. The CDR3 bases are TGCAGCGTTGGCGGCGGTCCCTCCTACGAGCAGTACTTC. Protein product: CSVGGGPSYEQYF.

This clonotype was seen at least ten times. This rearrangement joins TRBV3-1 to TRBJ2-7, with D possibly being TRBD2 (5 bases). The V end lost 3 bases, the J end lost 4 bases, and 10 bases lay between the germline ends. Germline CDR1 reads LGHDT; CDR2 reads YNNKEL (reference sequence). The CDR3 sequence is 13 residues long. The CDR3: CASSHSSSYEQYF. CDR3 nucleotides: TGTGCCAGCAGCCACTCTAGCAGTTACGAGCAGTACTTC.

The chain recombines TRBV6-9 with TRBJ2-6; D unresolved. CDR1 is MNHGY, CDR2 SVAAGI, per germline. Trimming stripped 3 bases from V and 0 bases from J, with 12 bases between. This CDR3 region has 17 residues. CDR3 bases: TGTGCCAGCAGTTACTTGGCTGCGGACTCTGGGGCCAACGTCCTGACTTTC. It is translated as CASSYLAADSGANVLTF.

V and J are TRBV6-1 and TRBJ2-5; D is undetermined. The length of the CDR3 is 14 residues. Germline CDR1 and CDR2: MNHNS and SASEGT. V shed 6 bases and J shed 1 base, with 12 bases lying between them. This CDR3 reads CASSPDTPQETQYF. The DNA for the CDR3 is TGTGCCAGCAGCCCAGACACGCCCCAAGAGACCCAGTACTTC.

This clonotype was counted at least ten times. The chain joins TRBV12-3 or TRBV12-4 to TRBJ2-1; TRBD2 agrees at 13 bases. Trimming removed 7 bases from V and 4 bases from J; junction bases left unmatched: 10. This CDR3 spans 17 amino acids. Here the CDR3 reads CASTKRRGLAGYNEQFF. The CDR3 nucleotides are TGTGCCAGCACCAAGAGAAGGGGACTAGCGGGGTACAATGAGCAGTTCTTC.

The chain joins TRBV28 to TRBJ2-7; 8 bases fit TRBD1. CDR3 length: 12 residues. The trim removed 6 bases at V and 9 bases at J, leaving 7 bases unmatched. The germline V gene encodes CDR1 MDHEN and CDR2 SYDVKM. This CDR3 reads CASRSQGTGQYF. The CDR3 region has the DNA TGTGCCAGCAGATCTCAAGGGACAGGGCAGTACTTC.

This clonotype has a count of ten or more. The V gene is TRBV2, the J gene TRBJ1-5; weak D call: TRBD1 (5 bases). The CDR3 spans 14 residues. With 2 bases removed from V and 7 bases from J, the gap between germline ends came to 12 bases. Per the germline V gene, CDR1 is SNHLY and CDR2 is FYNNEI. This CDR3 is CASSEQGYSQPQHF. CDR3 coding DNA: TGTGCCAGCAGTGAACAGGGTTATAGCCAGCCCCAGCATTTT.

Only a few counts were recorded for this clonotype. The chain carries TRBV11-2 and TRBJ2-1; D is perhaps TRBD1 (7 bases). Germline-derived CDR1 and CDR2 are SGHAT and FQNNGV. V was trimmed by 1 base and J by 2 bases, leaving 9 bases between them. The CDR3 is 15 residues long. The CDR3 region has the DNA TGTGCCAGCAGCTTAGGGAGGGGGCCCTACAATGAGCAGTTCTTC. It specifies CASSLGRGPYNEQFF.

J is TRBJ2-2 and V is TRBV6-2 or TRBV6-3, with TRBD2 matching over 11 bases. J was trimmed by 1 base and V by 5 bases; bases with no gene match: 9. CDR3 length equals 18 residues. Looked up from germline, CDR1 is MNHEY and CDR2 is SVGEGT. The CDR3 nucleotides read TGTGCCAGCAGTCCCACTAGCGGGAGACTTCGGAACACCGGGGAGCTGTTTTTT. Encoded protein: CASSPTSGRLRNTGELFF.

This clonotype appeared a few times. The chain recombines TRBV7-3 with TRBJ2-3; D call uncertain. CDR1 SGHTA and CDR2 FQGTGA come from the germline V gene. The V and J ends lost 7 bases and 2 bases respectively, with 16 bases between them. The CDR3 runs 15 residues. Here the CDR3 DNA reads TGTGCCAGCACCCAACTTTCTCCCCTCACAGATACGCAGTATTTT. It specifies CASTQLSPLTDTQYF.

CDR3 sequence reads: CASKRGGSVADTQYF. DNA of the CDR3: TGTGCCAGCAAGCGGGGCGGGAGTGTTGCAGATACGCAGTATTTT. The chain recombines TRBV2 with TRBJ2-3; the match to TRBD2 covers 7 bases. Trimming cost V 7 bases and J 4 bases; bases outside gene matches: 11. This CDR3 spans 15 amino acids. The germline V gene encodes CDR1 SNHLY and CDR2 FYNNEI.

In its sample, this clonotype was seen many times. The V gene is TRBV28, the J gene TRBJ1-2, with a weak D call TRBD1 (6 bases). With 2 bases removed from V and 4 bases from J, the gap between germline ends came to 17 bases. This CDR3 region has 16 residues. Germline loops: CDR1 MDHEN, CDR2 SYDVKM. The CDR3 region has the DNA TGTGCCAGCAGTTTAGAAGGGGGGGTGATCGGCTATGGCTACACCTTC. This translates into CASSLEGGVIGYGYTF.

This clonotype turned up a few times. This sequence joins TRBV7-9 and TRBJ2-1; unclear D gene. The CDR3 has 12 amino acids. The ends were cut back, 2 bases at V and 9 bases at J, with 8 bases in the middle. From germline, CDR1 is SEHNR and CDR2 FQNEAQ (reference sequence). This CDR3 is CASSLWMIEQFF. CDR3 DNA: TGTGCCAGCAGCTTATGGATGATTGAGCAGTTCTTC.

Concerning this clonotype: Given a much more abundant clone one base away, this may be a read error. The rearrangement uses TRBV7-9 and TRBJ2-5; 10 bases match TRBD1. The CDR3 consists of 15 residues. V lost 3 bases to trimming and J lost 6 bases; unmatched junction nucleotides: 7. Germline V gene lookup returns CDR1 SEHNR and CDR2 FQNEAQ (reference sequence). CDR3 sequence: CASSLLTGGGKTQYF. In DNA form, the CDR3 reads TGTGCCAGCAGCTTGCTGACAGGGGGCGGGAAGACCCAGTACTTC.

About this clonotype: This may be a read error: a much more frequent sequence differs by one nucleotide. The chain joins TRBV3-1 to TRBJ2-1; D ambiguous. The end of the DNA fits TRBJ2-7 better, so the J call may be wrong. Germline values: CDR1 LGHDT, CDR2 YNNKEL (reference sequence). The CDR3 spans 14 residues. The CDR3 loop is CASSQGRRANEQYF. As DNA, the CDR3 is TGTGCCAGCAGCCAAGGCCGCCGGGCCAATGAGCAGTACTTC.

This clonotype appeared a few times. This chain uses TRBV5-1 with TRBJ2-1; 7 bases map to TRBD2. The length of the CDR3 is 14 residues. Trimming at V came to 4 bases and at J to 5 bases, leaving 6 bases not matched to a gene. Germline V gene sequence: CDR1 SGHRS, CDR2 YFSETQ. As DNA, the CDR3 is TGCGCCAGCAGCCAGGGTGGGGGGGACAATGAGCAGTTCTTC. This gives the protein CASSQGGGDNEQFF.

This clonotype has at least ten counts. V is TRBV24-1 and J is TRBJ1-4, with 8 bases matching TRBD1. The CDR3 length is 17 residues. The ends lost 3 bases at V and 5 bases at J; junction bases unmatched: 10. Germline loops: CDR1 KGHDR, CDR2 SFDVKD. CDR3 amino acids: CATSDRDKDRENEKLFF. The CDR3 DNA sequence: TGTGCCACCAGTGATCGTGATAAGGACAGGGAGAATGAAAAACTGTTTTTT.

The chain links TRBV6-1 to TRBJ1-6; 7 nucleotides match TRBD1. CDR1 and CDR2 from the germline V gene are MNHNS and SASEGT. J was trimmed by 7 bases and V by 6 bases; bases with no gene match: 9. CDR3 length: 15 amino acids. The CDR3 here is CASRPSTGNNSPLHF. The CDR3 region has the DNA TGTGCCAGCAGACCCTCGACAGGGAACAATTCACCCCTCCACTTT.

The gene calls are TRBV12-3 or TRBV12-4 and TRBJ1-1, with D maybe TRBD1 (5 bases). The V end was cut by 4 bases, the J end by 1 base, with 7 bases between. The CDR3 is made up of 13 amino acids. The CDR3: CASSWQGNTEAFF. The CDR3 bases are TGTGCCAGCAGTTGGCAGGGGAACACTGAAGCTTTCTTT.

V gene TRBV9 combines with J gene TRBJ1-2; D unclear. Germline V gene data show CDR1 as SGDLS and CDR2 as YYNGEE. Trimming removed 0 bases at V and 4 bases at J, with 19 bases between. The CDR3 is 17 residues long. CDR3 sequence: CASSVALVTDDLYGYTF. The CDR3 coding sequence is TGTGCCAGCAGCGTAGCTTTGGTGACGGACGATCTCTATGGCTACACCTTC.

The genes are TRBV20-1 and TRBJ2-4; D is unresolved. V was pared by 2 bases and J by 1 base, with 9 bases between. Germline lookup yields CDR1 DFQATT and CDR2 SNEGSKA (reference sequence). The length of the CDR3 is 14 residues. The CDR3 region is CSARTRGAKNIQYF. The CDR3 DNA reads TGCAGTGCTAGAACCCGTGGGGCCAAAAACATTCAGTACTTC.

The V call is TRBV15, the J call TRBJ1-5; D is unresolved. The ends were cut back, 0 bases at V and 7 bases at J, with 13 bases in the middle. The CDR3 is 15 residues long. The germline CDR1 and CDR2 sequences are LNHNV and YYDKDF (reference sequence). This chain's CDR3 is CATSRERVSGQPQHF. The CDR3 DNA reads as TGTGCCACCAGCAGAGAGAGGGTGTCGGGCCAGCCCCAGCATTTT.

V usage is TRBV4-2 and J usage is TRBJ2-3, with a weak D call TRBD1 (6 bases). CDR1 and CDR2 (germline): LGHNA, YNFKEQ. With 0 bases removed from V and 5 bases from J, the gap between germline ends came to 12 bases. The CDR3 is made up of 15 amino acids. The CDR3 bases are TGTGCCAGCAGCCAAGATGAAGTCAGGGGAGATACGCAGTATTTT. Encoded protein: CASSQDEVRGDTQYF.

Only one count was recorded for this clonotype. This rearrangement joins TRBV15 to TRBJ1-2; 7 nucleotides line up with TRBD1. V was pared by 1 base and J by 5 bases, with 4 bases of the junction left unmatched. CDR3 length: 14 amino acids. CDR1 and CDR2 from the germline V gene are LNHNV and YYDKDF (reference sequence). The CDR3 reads CATSRVQGEYGYTF. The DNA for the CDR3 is TGTGCCACCAGCAGAGTCCAGGGGGAATATGGCTACACCTTC. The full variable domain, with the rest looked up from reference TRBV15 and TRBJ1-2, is DAMVIQNPRYQVTQFGKPVTLSCSQTLNHNVMYWYQQKSSQAPKLLFHYYDKDFNNEADTPDNFQSRRPNTSFCFLDIRSPGLGDTAMYLCATSRVQGEYGYTFGSGTRLTVV.

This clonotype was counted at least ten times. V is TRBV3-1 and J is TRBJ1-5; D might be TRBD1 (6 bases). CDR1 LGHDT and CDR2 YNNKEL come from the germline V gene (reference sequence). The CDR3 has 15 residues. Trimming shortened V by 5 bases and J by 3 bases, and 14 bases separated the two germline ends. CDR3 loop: CASSLGRGDNQPQHF. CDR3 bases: TGTGCCAGCAGCTTAGGGAGGGGGGACAATCAGCCCCAGCATTTT.